What follows are 18 T cell receptor beta chains derived from one specimen sequenced in a study of blood T cell repertoires in COVID-19. Measured with immunoSEQ multiplex PCR; TCRdb has only the in-frame clones, and not every one. The sample has approximately 200,000 clones, 94% seen once. Material for sequencing was peripheral blood. These receptors all come from a man aged 30 to 39 with COVID-19, enrolled during active disease.

This chain links TRBV9 with TRBJ1-2, with D possibly being TRBD1 (5 bases). Germline assignment: CDR1 SGDLS and CDR2 YYNGEE. The CDR3 totals 16 residues. Trimming cost V 4 bases and J 3 bases, with 19 bases left between them. The CDR3 sequence: CASSPRTYGGDYGYTF. In nucleotides, the CDR3 is TGTGCCAGCAGCCCGAGGACCTACGGGGGGGACTATGGCTACACCTTC. Full variable domain (missing parts from reference TRBV9 and TRBJ1-2): DSGVTQTPKHLITATGQRVTLRCSPRSGDLSVYWYQQSLDQGLQFLIQYYNGEERAKGNILERFSAQQFPDLHSELNLSSLELGDSALYFCASSPRTYGGDYGYTFGSGTRLTVV.

The V and J genes are TRBV19 and TRBJ2-7, with D tentatively TRBD1 (5 bases). Deletions cut 5 bases from V and 2 bases from J, with 16 bases between. CDR1 is LNHDA and CDR2 is SQIVND in the germline V gene (reference sequence). The CDR3 is made up of 15 amino acids. The CDR3 here is CASSSRDSSPYEQYF. The CDR3 DNA is TGTGCCAGTAGTTCAAGAGACAGTAGCCCCTACGAGCAGTACTTC.

The chain joins TRBV10-2 to TRBJ2-3, with a tentative D call TRBD2 (6 bases). CDR1 is WSHSY and CDR2 is SAAADI in the germline V gene. V lost 4 bases, J lost 8 bases, and 22 bases lay in between. This CDR3 is built from 16 residues. CDR3 in amino acids: CASSAAGTPVGGTQYF. The CDR3 nucleotides are TGCGCCAGCAGTGCGGCCGGGACTCCGGTGGGGGGTACGCAGTATTTT.

The V call is TRBV9, the J call TRBJ1-5; possible D gene TRBD1, 5 bases. Germline values: CDR1 SGDLS, CDR2 YYNGEE. V lost 2 bases and J 7 bases, leaving 13 bases between the germline ends. The CDR3 contains 14 residues. For the CDR3, the DNA is TGTGCCAGCAGCGTGGGCAGGGTAGGACAGCCCCAGCATTTT. This gives the protein CASSVGRVGQPQHF.

This clone was found once. The genes are TRBV3-1 (or the pseudogene TRBV3-2) and TRBJ1-4; 7 bases agree with TRBD1. V was pared by 4 bases and J by 7 bases, with 9 bases of the junction left unmatched. The CDR3 contains 15 residues. CDR1 is LGHDT, CDR2 YNNKEL, per germline (reference sequence). CDR3 DNA: TGTGCCAGCAGCCCCCGGACAGGAAGCGTTGAAAAACTGTTTTTT. It specifies CASSPRTGSVEKLFF.

The gene calls are TRBV5-1 and TRBJ2-1, with a weak D call TRBD2 (6 bases). The CDR3 covers 12 residues. Trimming removed 6 bases from V and 10 bases from J, with 14 bases in between. Germline CDR1 and CDR2: SGHRS and YFSETQ. For the CDR3, the DNA is TGCGCCAGCACCTCCGGGGGTTTAGAGCAGTTCTTC. This translates into CASTSGGLEQFF.

The chain recombines TRBV11-3 with TRBJ2-7; 8 bases map to TRBD2. CDR3 length equals 15 residues. The junction had 5 bases not matched to a gene; V was cut back by 0 bases and J by 4 bases. Looked up from germline, CDR1 is SGHNT and CDR2 is YENEEA. The CDR3 DNA sequence: TGTGCCAGCAGCTTAGATTCTCGGGGGGGTTACGAGCAGTACTTC. Translation gives CASSLDSRGGYEQYF. The complete variable domain, with remaining parts taken from reference TRBV11-3 and TRBJ2-7, reads EAGVVQSPRYKIIEKKQPVAFWCNPISGHNTLYWYLQNLGQGPELLIRYENEEAVDDSQLPKDRFSAERLKGVDSTLKIQPAELGDSAVYLCASSLDSRGGYEQYFGPGTRLTVT.

The chain carries TRBV30 and TRBJ1-6; D might be TRBD1 (6 bases). This CDR3 has 15 amino acids. Trimming pared 0 bases from V and 10 bases from J, leaving 16 bases between. The germline V gene encodes CDR1 GTSNPN and CDR2 SVGIG (reference sequence). In DNA, the CDR3 is TGTGCCTGGAGTGTAAGGCCGGCAGGGGAATCACCCCTCCACTTT. Translation: CAWSVRPAGESPLHF.

This chain links TRBV7-6 with TRBJ2-7; 7 bases map to TRBD2. V lost 1 base, J lost 6 bases, and 3 bases stayed unmatched. Per germline, CDR1 SGHVS and CDR2 FNYEAQ. The CDR3 is made up of 13 amino acids. This CDR3 reads CASSLGGGGEQYF. CDR3 DNA sequence: TGTGCCAGCAGCTTAGGGGGCGGGGGCGAGCAGTACTTC.

V gene TRBV4-1 combines with J gene TRBJ2-5; 11 nucleotides agree with TRBD2. The CDR3 has 17 residues. Germline V gene data show CDR1 as MGHRA and CDR2 as YSYEKL. Unmatched junction bases numbered 7, after V lost 0 bases and J lost 4 bases. The CDR3 coding sequence is TGCGCCAGCAGCCAAGATCATAGCGGGGGGGCCCTAGAGACCCAGTACTTC. It specifies CASSQDHSGGALETQYF.

The chain employs TRBV11-2 and TRBJ2-5; D might be TRBD2 (5 bases). From germline, CDR1 is SGHAT and CDR2 FQNNGV. V was trimmed by 5 bases and J by 9 bases, leaving 22 bases between them. The length of the CDR3 is 15 residues. CDR3 DNA: TGTGCCAGCAGCCCTACCCCCCTTACCGGGGTTTCCCAGTACTTC. Translated, it gives CASSPTPLTGVSQYF.

About this clone itself: The junction does not match germline at one end; this may be a read error. The chain combines TRBV11-2 with TRBJ2-5; TRBD2 matches 12 bases. This CDR3 is 14 amino acids long. Germline V gene sequence: CDR1 SGHAT, CDR2 FQNNGV. The DNA for the CDR3 is TGTGCCAGCAGCTTAAGTCCTAGCGGGGGGGCTTCTCACTTC. The encoded protein is CASSLSPSGGASHF.

The J gene is TRBJ2-2, the V gene TRBV7-9; the match to TRBD1 covers 7 bases. CDR1 and CDR2 (germline): SEHNR, FQNEAQ (reference sequence). The CDR3 is made up of 16 amino acids. V shed 6 bases and J 1 base; nucleotides not matched to a gene: 8. The CDR3 DNA is TGTGCCAGCAGGACCCGGACAGGCGAGAACACCGGGGAGCTGTTTTTT. Protein: CASRTRTGENTGELFF.

The V call is TRBV30, the J call TRBJ2-7; 8 bases are a match to TRBD1. CDR3 size: 13 residues. After removal of 0 bases from V and 6 bases from J, the junction contained 4 bases not matched to a gene. The germline V gene encodes CDR1 GTSNPN and CDR2 SVGIG (reference sequence). The DNA for the CDR3 is TGTGCCTGGAGTGTAAACAGGGGGTCCGAGCAGTACTTC. Encoded protein: CAWSVNRGSEQYF. Together with reference TRBV30 and TRBJ2-7, the CDR3 gives the full variable domain: SQTIHQWPATLVQPVGSPLSLECTVEGTSNPNLYWYRQAAGRGLQLLFYSVGIGQISSEVPQNLSASRPQDRQFILSSKKLLLSDSGFYLCAWSVNRGSEQYFGPGTRLTVT.

The chain carries TRBV5-1 and TRBJ2-3; 9 positions agree with TRBD1. The germline V gene has CDR1 SGHRS and CDR2 YFSETQ. V shed 0 bases, J shed 4 bases, and the junction held 3 bases outside the gene matches. The CDR3 spans 15 residues. The CDR3 nucleotides are TGCGCCAGCAGCTTGGGCGGGACAGGGTCAGATACGCAGTATTTT. Residues: CASSLGGTGSDTQYF.

V is TRBV10-3 and J is TRBJ1-5, with D perhaps TRBD1 (5 bases). The V gene's germline CDR1 is ENHRY and CDR2 SYGVKD. The CDR3 runs 15 residues. The germline V and J ends were trimmed by 2 bases and 6 bases, with 14 bases remaining between them. CDR3 nucleotide sequence: TGTGCCATCAGTGAGAGGGCTGTAAGGGGTCAGCCCCAGCATTTT. The encoded protein is CAISERAVRGQPQHF.

This chain uses TRBV5-4 with TRBJ2-5; TRBD2 matches 13 bases. Trimming took 3 bases from V and 2 from J; bases not matched to a gene: 4. The CDR3 runs 16 residues. Germline lookup yields CDR1 SGHNT and CDR2 YYREEE (reference sequence). CDR3 amino acids: CASSWGLAGLQETQYF. CDR3 nucleotides: TGTGCCAGCAGCTGGGGACTAGCGGGGCTTCAAGAGACCCAGTACTTC. Full variable domain (remainder filled in from reference TRBV5-4 and TRBJ2-5): ETGVTQSPTHLIKTRGQQVTLRCSSQSGHNTVSWYQQALGQGPQFIFQYYREEENGRGNFPPRFSGLQFPNYSSELNVNALELDDSALYLCASSWGLAGLQETQYFGPGTRLLVL.

V and J are TRBV18 and TRBJ2-5, with 9 positions matching TRBD1. CDR1 and CDR2 from the germline V gene are KGHSH and LQKENI. Unmatched junction bases numbered 12, after V lost 0 bases and J lost 4 bases. This CDR3 region has 18 residues. CDR3 region: CASSPPTYGTGIRETQYF. The CDR3 nucleotides are TGTGCCAGCTCACCACCAACATATGGGACAGGGATTAGAGAGACCCAGTACTTC.